These T cell receptor beta chains were read from a single sample in a study of T cells after yellow fever vaccination. TCRdb itself ran the 5' RACE reads through MiXCR, one entry per CDR3 protein. The sample contains about 350,000 distinct CDR3 sequences, about 7.8% of which appear only once. The sample consisted of PBMCs, taken about 49 days after the first yellow fever vaccination. Source of these receptors: a man aged 18 to 30 who received the YFV17D yellow fever vaccine. Both conserved end residues are part of each CDR3. D genes are given only for firm matches. Clone size, where shown, is once, few, many, or a class for clones that have expanded.

j_gene: TRBJ2-1
d_gene: TRBD2
abundance: NA
v_gene: TRBV14
CDR3aa: CASSRAGGRSYNEQFF
CDR3nt: TGTGCCAGCAGCCGAGCGGGGGGCAGGTCCTACAATGAGCAGTTCTTC

j_gene: TRBJ2-2
d_gene: NA
abundance: many
v_gene: TRBV29-1
CDR3aa: CSGGTANTGELFF
CDR3nt: TGCAGTGGGGGGACAGCGAACACCGGGGAGCTGTTTTTT

j_gene: TRBJ1-5
d_gene: NA
abundance: NA
v_gene: TRBV12-3/TRBV12-4
CDR3aa: CASRRGGTLYQPQHF
CDR3nt: TGTGCCAGCAGGAGGGGGGGGACCTTATATCAGCCCCAGCATTTT

j_gene: TRBJ2-2
d_gene: TRBD1
abundance: NA
v_gene: TRBV18
CDR3aa: CASSPATGLRGSNTGELFF
CDR3nt: TGTGCCAGCTCACCAGCGACAGGGCTCCGGGGATCGAACACCGGGGAGCTGTTTTTT

j_gene: TRBJ2-2
d_gene: NA
abundance: NA
v_gene: TRBV7-2
CDR3aa: CASSGGAGTGELFF
CDR3nt: TGTGCCAGCAGCGGGGGGGCCGGCACCGGGGAGCTGTTTTTT

j_gene: TRBJ1-3
d_gene: NA
abundance: few
v_gene: TRBV20-1
CDR3aa: CSASTGSNTIYF
CDR3nt: TGCAGTGCTAGTACAGGGTCAAACACCATATATTTT

j_gene: TRBJ2-7
d_gene: NA
abundance: NA
v_gene: TRBV7-6
CDR3aa: CASSSTGNYEQYF
CDR3nt: TGTGCCAGCAGCTCAACAGGGAACTACGAGCAGTACTTC

j_gene: TRBJ1-3
d_gene: TRBD1
abundance: few
v_gene: TRBV7-2
CDR3aa: CASSSGTGLNTIYF
CDR3nt: TGTGCCAGCAGCTCCGGGACAGGGCTAAACACCATATATTTT

j_gene: TRBJ2-3
d_gene: NA
abundance: few
v_gene: TRBV19
CDR3aa: CASTTRLTDTQYF
CDR3nt: TGTGCCAGTACCACACGCCTCACAGATACGCAGTATTTT

j_gene: TRBJ2-2
d_gene: NA
abundance: NA
v_gene: TRBV7-6
CDR3aa: CASSLHILGPSLSTGELFF
CDR3nt: TGTGCCAGCAGCCTTCACATCCTAGGTCCGTCATTGAGTACCGGGGAGCTGTTTTTT

j_gene: TRBJ1-2
d_gene: NA
abundance: NA
v_gene: TRBV7-2
CDR3aa: CASSSPGVGTYGYTF
CDR3nt: TGTGCCAGCAGCTCTCCAGGGGTGGGCACCTATGGCTACACCTTC

j_gene: TRBJ1-5
d_gene: NA
abundance: NA
v_gene: TRBV7-2
CDR3aa: CASSYRRDSNQPQHF
CDR3nt: TGTGCCAGCAGCTATAGGAGGGACAGCAATCAGCCCCAGCATTTT

j_gene: TRBJ1-1
d_gene: TRBD1
abundance: NA
v_gene: TRBV20-1
CDR3aa: CSARGIDRVEAFF
CDR3nt: TGCAGTGCTAGAGGGATCGACAGGGTTGAAGCTTTCTTT

j_gene: TRBJ2-5
d_gene: NA
abundance: NA
v_gene: TRBV28
CDR3aa: CASSETTSQETQYF
CDR3nt: TGTGCCAGCAGTGAAACGACCAGTCAAGAGACCCAGTACTTC

j_gene: TRBJ1-5
d_gene: NA
abundance: NA
v_gene: TRBV4-1
CDR3aa: CASSLQSTPSNQPQHF
CDR3nt: TGCGCCAGCAGCCTTCAGTCCACTCCCAGCAATCAGCCCCAGCATTTT

j_gene: TRBJ2-1
d_gene: TRBD2
abundance: many
v_gene: TRBV7-2
CDR3aa: CASSQLAGAYNEQFF
CDR3nt: TGTGCCAGCAGCCAGCTAGCGGGGGCCTACAATGAGCAGTTCTTC

j_gene: TRBJ1-1
d_gene: NA
abundance: many
v_gene: TRBV4-1
CDR3aa: CASSHRGKTAEDTEAFF
CDR3nt: TGCGCCAGCAGCCACCGGGGGAAGACGGCAGAGGACACTGAAGCTTTCTTT

j_gene: TRBJ2-6
d_gene: TRBD1
abundance: few
v_gene: TRBV19
CDR3aa: CASSRQGAIGANVLTF
CDR3nt: TGTGCCAGTAGTCGACAGGGGGCGATTGGGGCCAACGTCCTGACTTTC

j_gene: TRBJ1-5
d_gene: NA
abundance: NA
v_gene: TRBV20-1
CDR3aa: CSATDLGQPQHF
CDR3nt: TGCAGTGCTACAGATTTAGGTCAGCCCCAGCATTTT

j_gene: TRBJ2-5
d_gene: NA
abundance: few
v_gene: TRBV5-6
CDR3aa: CASSFGDGETQYF
CDR3nt: TGTGCCAGCAGCTTCGGGGATGGAGAGACCCAGTACTTC

j_gene: TRBJ2-1
d_gene: TRBD1
abundance: few
v_gene: TRBV14
CDR3aa: CASSLVRDRNPYNEQFF
CDR3nt: TGTGCCAGCAGCCTCGTCCGGGACAGGAATCCTTACAATGAGCAGTTCTTC

j_gene: TRBJ2-6
d_gene: TRBD1
abundance: NA
v_gene: TRBV4-3
CDR3aa: CASSQLYRDSFYGANVLTF
CDR3nt: TGCGCCAGCAGCCAGCTTTACCGGGACAGCTTTTATGGGGCCAACGTCCTGACTTTC

j_gene: TRBJ1-2
d_gene: NA
abundance: NA
v_gene: TRBV6-1
CDR3aa: CASSDHSPGYTF
CDR3nt: TGTGCCAGCAGTGATCACAGCCCCGGCTACACCTTC

j_gene: TRBJ1-1
d_gene: NA
abundance: few
v_gene: TRBV5-6
CDR3aa: CASSLVFGTEAFF
CDR3nt: TGTGCCAGCAGCTTGGTGTTTGGGACTGAAGCTTTCTTT

j_gene: TRBJ1-2
d_gene: TRBD1
abundance: NA
v_gene: TRBV20-1
CDR3aa: CSARDRQGRYYGYTF
CDR3nt: TGCAGTGCTAGAGATCGACAGGGAAGATACTATGGCTACACCTTC

j_gene: TRBJ1-1
d_gene: NA
abundance: NA
v_gene: TRBV7-9
CDR3aa: CASSEISPAEAFF
CDR3nt: TGTGCCAGCAGCGAGATATCCCCGGCTGAAGCTTTCTTT

j_gene: TRBJ2-6
d_gene: NA
abundance: few
v_gene: TRBV4-1
CDR3aa: CASSLERAQGKSGANVLTF
CDR3nt: TGCGCCAGCAGCCTTGAGCGGGCGCAGGGTAAATCTGGGGCCAACGTCCTGACTTTC

j_gene: TRBJ2-1
d_gene: NA
abundance: NA
v_gene: TRBV10-3
CDR3aa: CAIRGAPSSYNEQFF
CDR3nt: TGTGCCATCCGCGGGGCCCCTAGCTCCTACAATGAGCAGTTCTTC

j_gene: TRBJ1-2
d_gene: NA
abundance: NA
v_gene: TRBV12-3/TRBV12-4
CDR3aa: CASSFAYLGDYGYTF
CDR3nt: TGTGCCAGCAGTTTTGCTTATCTGGGGGACTATGGCTACACCTTC

j_gene: TRBJ2-4
d_gene: NA
abundance: NA
v_gene: TRBV27
CDR3aa: CASSFAPLGYF
CDR3nt: TGTGCCAGCAGTTTCGCACCTCTGGGATACTTC

j_gene: TRBJ2-1
d_gene: TRBD2
abundance: few
v_gene: TRBV3-1
CDR3aa: CASNQLAGGPGGEQFF
CDR3nt: TGTGCCAGCAACCAACTAGCGGGGGGGCCGGGTGGTGAGCAGTTCTTC

j_gene: TRBJ1-2
d_gene: TRBD1
abundance: few
v_gene: TRBV6-1
CDR3aa: CASQSPGQGYYGYTF
CDR3nt: TGTGCCAGCCAATCTCCTGGACAGGGTTACTATGGCTACACCTTC

j_gene: TRBJ1-1
d_gene: NA
abundance: few
v_gene: TRBV5-1
CDR3aa: CASSGRLGTEAFF
CDR3nt: TGCGCCAGCAGCGGGAGGTTAGGGACTGAAGCTTTCTTT

j_gene: TRBJ2-3
d_gene: NA
abundance: few
v_gene: TRBV3-1
CDR3aa: CASSQGGWPGAGSTDTQYF
CDR3nt: TGTGCCAGCAGCCAAGGGGGGTGGCCCGGGGCGGGAAGCACAGATACGCAGTATTTT

j_gene: TRBJ2-5
d_gene: NA
abundance: few
v_gene: TRBV6-1
CDR3aa: CASRTQWAGQETQYF
CDR3nt: TGTGCCAGCAGGACCCAGTGGGCGGGGCAAGAGACCCAGTACTTC

j_gene: TRBJ2-2
d_gene: TRBD2
abundance: NA
v_gene: TRBV2
CDR3aa: CASQGLAANTGELFF
CDR3nt: TGTGCCAGCCAGGGACTAGCGGCGAACACCGGGGAGCTGTTTTTT

j_gene: TRBJ2-5
d_gene: NA
abundance: few
v_gene: TRBV28
CDR3aa: CASSHDREIASGQETQYF
CDR3nt: TGTGCCAGCAGCCACGACAGGGAGATTGCTAGCGGACAAGAGACCCAGTACTTC

j_gene: TRBJ1-2
d_gene: NA
abundance: NA
v_gene: TRBV20-1
CDR3aa: CSARHPWDIAEWKANYGYTF
CDR3nt: TGCAGTGCTAGACATCCTTGGGACATTGCGGAGTGGAAAGCTAACTATGGCTACACCTTC

j_gene: TRBJ1-5
d_gene: TRBD1
abundance: many
v_gene: TRBV27
CDR3aa: CASSLYPDRGNQPQHF
CDR3nt: TGTGCCAGCAGTTTATACCCGGACAGGGGCAATCAGCCCCAGCATTTT

j_gene: TRBJ2-5
d_gene: TRBD2
abundance: few
v_gene: TRBV5-1
CDR3aa: CASSSGTSGVETQYF
CDR3nt: TGCGCCAGCAGCTCGGGGACTAGCGGGGTGGAGACCCAGTACTTC

j_gene: TRBJ2-1
d_gene: TRBD2
abundance: NA
v_gene: TRBV20-1
CDR3aa: CCARGRLAGVQISYNEQFF
CDR3nt: TGCTGTGCTAGAGGACGACTAGCGGGGGTCCAAATCTCCTACAATGAGCAGTTCTTC

j_gene: TRBJ2-1
d_gene: NA
abundance: few
v_gene: TRBV29-1
CDR3aa: CSGRGHNEQFF
CDR3nt: TGCAGCGGACGAGGACACAATGAGCAGTTCTTC

j_gene: TRBJ2-2
d_gene: NA
abundance: NA
v_gene: TRBV7-9
CDR3aa: CASSSRLDGELFF
CDR3nt: TGTGCCAGCAGCTCAAGACTAGACGGGGAGCTGTTTTTT

j_gene: TRBJ2-3
d_gene: NA
abundance: few
v_gene: TRBV11-2
CDR3aa: CASSLKGGVTSTDTQYF
CDR3nt: TGTGCCAGCAGCTTAAAGGGCGGGGTCACCTCCACAGATACGCAGTATTTT